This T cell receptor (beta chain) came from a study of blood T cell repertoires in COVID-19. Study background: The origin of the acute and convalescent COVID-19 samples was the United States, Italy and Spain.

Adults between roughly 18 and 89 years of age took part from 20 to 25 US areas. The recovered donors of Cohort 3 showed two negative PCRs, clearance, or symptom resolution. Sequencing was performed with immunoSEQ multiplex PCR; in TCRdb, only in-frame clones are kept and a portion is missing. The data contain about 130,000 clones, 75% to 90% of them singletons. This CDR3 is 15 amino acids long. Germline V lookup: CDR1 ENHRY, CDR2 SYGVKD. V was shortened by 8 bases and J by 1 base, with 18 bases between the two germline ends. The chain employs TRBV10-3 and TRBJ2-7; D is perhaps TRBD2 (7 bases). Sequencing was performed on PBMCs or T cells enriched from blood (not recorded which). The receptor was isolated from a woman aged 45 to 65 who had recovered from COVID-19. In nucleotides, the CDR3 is TGTGCCATCGGGAGGGACATACAACCTTCCTACGAGCAGTACTTC. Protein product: CAIGRDIQPSYEQYF.